Listed here are 17 T cell receptor beta chains from one sample, sequenced in a study of technical replicates of blood from a handful of donors. Using immunoSEQ multiplex PCR, the repertoire was profiled, and TCRdb retains in-frame clones only, with some absent. The repertoire holds approximately 12,000 clones, roughly 80% seen once, with less than 15% in the top ten. The sample consisted of PBMCs. The receptors shown here come from a human donor in good health.

The V and J genes are TRBV29-1 and TRBJ2-2; D call uncertain. The CDR3 is 12 residues long. Trimming removed 5 bases at V and 1 base at J, with 5 bases between. Germline assignment: CDR1 SQVTM and CDR2 ANQGSEA. This CDR3 is CSVSWNTGELFF. The DNA of the CDR3 is TGCAGCGTTAGCTGGAACACCGGGGAGCTGTTTTTT.

This clone showed up just a few times. The J gene is TRBJ1-1, the V gene TRBV9; no clear D. This CDR3 is built from 13 residues. V lost 0 bases and J lost 3, with 6 bases in between. Germline CDR1 and CDR2: SGDLS and YYNGEE. The CDR3 bases are TGTGCCAGCAGCGTAGAGTGGCACACTGAAGCTTTCTTT. Residues: CASSVEWHTEAFF.

This clone was observed a handful of times. The chain's CDR3 is CASSIDKPNTEAFF. CDR3 DNA: TGCGCCAGCAGCATAGACAAGCCGAACACTGAAGCTTTCTTT. The rearrangement uses TRBV5-1 and TRBJ1-1; D not resolved. The germline gives CDR1 SGHRS, CDR2 YFSETQ. The CDR3 length is 14 residues. V was cut by 4 bases and J by 1 base, with 11 bases left in between.

The chain is built from TRBV7-5 and TRBJ2-7; the table's D call, TRBD2, has no DNA check behind it. TRBV7-5 is reported as a pseudogene. This CDR3 contains 15 residues. The CDR3 protein is CVRSSRRVGRYEQYF. CDR3 in DNA: TGTGTCAGAAGCTCTAGACGGGTAGGGAGGTACGAGCAGTACTTC.

The chain is built from TRBV6-6 and TRBJ2-3; the D gene is possibly TRBD1 (6 bases). The CDR3 contains 15 residues. V was clipped by 5 bases and J by 2 bases, with 14 bases between them. CDR1 is MNHNY and CDR2 is SVGAGI in the germline V gene (reference sequence). In nucleotides, the CDR3 is TGTGCCAGCAGTGCCACAGGGCCCCCCACAGATACGCAGTATTTT. Translated, it gives CASSATGPPTDTQYF.

This clone was counted only a few times. CDR3: CASSPQMDQAEAFF. In nucleotides, the CDR3 is TGTGCCAGCTCACCACAAATGGATCAGGCTGAAGCTTTCTTT. The rearrangement joins TRBV18 to TRBJ1-1; no clear D gene. Trimming stripped 1 base from V and 6 bases from J, with 12 bases between. Germline loops: CDR1 KGHSH, CDR2 LQKENI. The CDR3 has 14 amino acids.

This clone has just a few counts. The chain joins TRBV2 to TRBJ1-5; 9 bases match TRBD1. Germline V lookup: CDR1 SNHLY, CDR2 FYNNEI. The length of the CDR3 is 15 residues. After removal of 4 bases from V and 6 bases from J, the junction contained 7 bases not matched to a gene. The CDR3 DNA follows: TGTGCCAGCAGTGCGGTACAGGGGGCTGGTCAGCCCCAGCATTTT. Protein product: CASSAVQGAGQPQHF.

The V gene is TRBV7-6, the J gene TRBJ1-1; TRBD1 is a possible D gene (6 bases). The CDR3 runs to 14 residues. Trimming removed 4 bases from V and 1 base from J, with 10 bases in between. The germline V gene has CDR1 SGHVS and CDR2 FNYEAQ. DNA for the CDR3: TGTGCCAGCAGCTCCGAGGACAGGAACACTGAAGCTTTCTTT. Translation gives CASSSEDRNTEAFF.

This clone was picked up one time. The V gene is TRBV15, the J gene TRBJ2-1; the match to TRBD2 covers 15 bases. The germline V gene has CDR1 LNHNV and CDR2 YYDKDF (reference sequence). This CDR3 has 18 residues. V trimming: 0 bases; J trimming: 5 bases; junction bases outside the gene matches: 5. The CDR3 reads CATSRDRGLAGGNNEQFF. The CDR3, as DNA: TGTGCCACCAGCAGAGATCGAGGACTAGCGGGAGGGAACAATGAGCAGTTCTTC.

V gene TRBV30 combines with J gene TRBJ2-1; D perhaps matches TRBD2 (5 bases). V was trimmed by 0 bases and J by 3 bases, leaving 12 bases between them. This CDR3 has 15 residues. Germline loops: CDR1 GTSNPN, CDR2 SVGIG (reference sequence). The CDR3 spells CAWSVRGSGYNEQFF. The CDR3 DNA is TGTGCCTGGAGTGTTCGTGGGAGTGGCTACAATGAGCAGTTCTTC.

The chain employs TRBV28 and TRBJ2-3, with a possible D match to TRBD1 (7 bases). The CDR3 totals 16 residues. Germline-derived CDR1 and CDR2 are MDHEN and SYDVKM. With 2 bases removed from V and 0 bases from J, the gap between germline ends came to 12 bases. The DNA of the CDR3 is TGTGCCAGCAGTTTAGTCGGGGGACAGAGCACAGATACGCAGTATTTT. Translating it yields CASSLVGGQSTDTQYF.

V and J are TRBV9 and TRBJ2-2; a possible D gene is TRBD2 (5 bases). Trimming removed 0 bases from V and 1 base from J, with 7 bases in between. CDR3 size: 15 residues. CDR1 is SGDLS, CDR2 YYNGEE, per germline. The DNA of the CDR3 is TGTGCCAGCAGCGTAGTCGGGAAGAACACCGGGGAGCTGTTTTTT. It codes for CASSVVGKNTGELFF.

This rearrangement joins TRBV7-6 to TRBJ2-5; D is perhaps TRBD2 (7 bases). The length of the CDR3 is 14 residues. Per germline, CDR1 SGHVS and CDR2 FNYEAQ. Trimming cost V 6 bases and J 5 bases, with 16 bases left between them. The chain's CDR3 is CASSLGASGETQYF. CDR3 sequence (DNA): TGTGCCAGCAGTTTGGGGGCTAGCGGTGAGACCCAGTACTTC.

The gene calls are TRBV30 and TRBJ1-5; weak D call: TRBD1 (6 bases). Trimming left V 1 base short and J 0 bases short, with 10 bases between. The germline CDR1 and CDR2 sequences are GTSNPN and SVGIG (reference sequence). CDR3 size: 15 residues. This CDR3 is CAWSAVGGSNQPQHF. The DNA for the CDR3 is TGTGCCTGGAGTGCCGTAGGGGGTAGCAATCAGCCCCAGCATTTT.

This clone has more than one count but fewer than ten. The chain joins TRBV10-2 to TRBJ1-1, with 11 bases aligning to TRBD1. The CDR3 loop spans 17 amino acids. V lost 3 bases, J lost 1 base, and 7 bases stayed unmatched. CDR1 WSHSY and CDR2 SAAADI come from the germline V gene. CDR3 region: CASSDRRTGGANTEAFF. The CDR3 region has the DNA TGCGCCAGCAGTGATAGGAGGACAGGGGGCGCGAACACTGAAGCTTTCTTT.

The chain joins TRBV6-1 to TRBJ2-2; 8 bases match TRBD2. The CDR3 has 15 residues. The V segment lost 6 bases and the J segment 7 bases; nucleotides outside the gene matches: 10. In germline, CDR1 is MNHNS, CDR2 SASEGT. The CDR3 reads CASRGTAGGIGELFF. The DNA of the CDR3 is TGTGCCAGCAGGGGGACTGCGGGAGGAATCGGGGAGCTGTTTTTT.

CDR3 bases: TGCGCCAGCAGCTTGGTTCCCTTTGAGACCCAGTACTTC. Translation gives CASSLVPFETQYF. The chain joins TRBV5-1 to TRBJ2-5; unclear D gene. Germline values: CDR1 SGHRS, CDR2 YFSETQ. The V end lost 0 bases, the J end lost 5 bases, and 8 bases lay between the germline ends. CDR3 length: 13 residues.